The sequence of this TCR beta chain was determined in a study of blood T cell repertoires in COVID-19. Study details: COVID-19 samples from acute and convalescent phases originated in the United States, Italy and Spain.

Produced via immunoSEQ multiplex PCR; TCRdb's table is partial and in-frame only. Among some 250,000 clones listed, approximately 83% were seen once. CDR1 ENHRY and CDR2 SYGVKD come from the germline V gene. Trimming removed 1 base from V and 4 bases from J, with 8 bases in between. The CDR3 runs 14 residues. This clonotype originated in a woman aged 25 to 45 who had recovered from COVID-19. The chain couples TRBV10-3 to TRBJ1-5, with TRBD1 as a possible D gene (5 bases). Sequencing input: peripheral blood. Written as DNA, the CDR3 is TGTGCCATCAGTGAGTTGGCAGGGAATCAGCCCCAGCATTTT. It codes for CAISELAGNQPQHF.